Following are 17 T cell receptor beta chains from one sample sequenced in a study of cytomegalovirus exposure and HLA in healthy donors. PCR employed 60 Vbeta and 13 Jbeta primers. Sequencing used immunoSEQ multiplex PCR; TCRdb keeps in-frame clones, though not all of them. This table holds around 110,000 clones. The specimen sequenced was PBMCs. The receptors shown here come from a man between 25 and 39 years old in good health and CMV-seronegative.

CDR3 nucleotide sequence: TGTGCCAGTAGTATAATCAGGGGCCCGGGAGGTGAAAAACTGTTTTTT. This gives the protein CASSIIRGPGGEKLFF. V gene TRBV19 combines with J gene TRBJ1-4, with a possible D match to TRBD1 (6 bases). CDR1 LNHDA and CDR2 SQIVND come from the germline V gene (reference sequence). V was clipped by 2 bases and J by 7 bases, with 17 bases between them. The CDR3 is 16 residues long.

The V and J genes are TRBV5-6 and TRBJ1-5, with D uncertain. The V gene lost 1 base and the J gene lost 1 base, with 9 bases spanning the gap. This CDR3 region has 15 residues. Germline V lookup: CDR1 SGHDT, CDR2 YYEEEE. DNA of the CDR3: TGTGCCAGCAGCTTGTTCAGTCGAAGCAATCAGCCCCAGCATTTT. This gives the protein CASSLFSRSNQPQHF.

The J gene is TRBJ2-6, the V gene TRBV7-3; D unresolved. V was trimmed by 2 bases and J by 0 bases, leaving 11 bases between them. Looked up from germline, CDR1 is SGHTA and CDR2 is FQGTGA. The CDR3 has 17 amino acids. The CDR3 DNA reads as TGTGCCAGCAGCTTATATCTCGCGTTCTCTGGGGCCAACGTCCTGACTTTC. Protein sequence: CASSLYLAFSGANVLTF.

The V call is TRBV5-4, the J call TRBJ2-5; the D gene is possibly TRBD2 (6 bases). Looked up from germline, CDR1 is SGHNT and CDR2 is YYREEE (reference sequence). The CDR3 extends over 15 amino acids. The V end was cut by 4 bases, the J end by 0 bases, with 13 bases between. The CDR3 DNA follows: TGTGCCAGCAGCATAGCGGCTCCATACCAAGAGACCCAGTACTTC. It encodes CASSIAAPYQETQYF.

The chain carries TRBV4-1 and TRBJ2-5; tentatively, D is TRBD1 (5 bases). CDR1 is MGHRA, CDR2 YSYEKL, per germline. V was cut by 2 bases and J by 5 bases, with 15 bases left in between. This CDR3 contains 15 residues. CDR3 sequence: CASSQKQGFFETQYF. For the CDR3, the DNA is TGCGCCAGCAGCCAAAAGCAGGGTTTTTTCGAGACCCAGTACTTC.

This chain links TRBV7-3 with TRBJ2-1, with 7 bases identical to TRBD2. With V trimmed by 6 bases and J by 1 base, 9 bases remained unmatched. In germline, CDR1 is SGHTA, CDR2 FQGTGA. The CDR3 spans 16 residues. The CDR3 coding sequence is TGTGCCAGCAGTATAACAGACGGGGGGTCCTACAATGAGCAGTTCTTC. Protein: CASSITDGGSYNEQFF.

The chain is built from TRBV7-3 and TRBJ1-1, with TRBD1 matching over 7 bases. Germline CDR1 reads SGHTA; CDR2 reads FQGTGA. J was trimmed by 6 bases and V by 0 bases; bases with no gene match: 1. This CDR3 has 13 residues. Written as DNA, the CDR3 is TGTGCCAGCAGCTTAACAGGGACAGCTGAAGCTTTCTTT. Translated, it gives CASSLTGTAEAFF.

The chain combines TRBV7-3 with TRBJ2-3; maybe TRBD2 (5 bases). The CDR3 spans 16 residues. Deletions cut 4 bases from V and 2 bases from J, with 16 bases between. Germline CDR1 SGHTA, CDR2 FQGTGA. The CDR3 DNA is TGTGCCAGCAGCTACCATCCCCGGGGAATCACAGATACGCAGTATTTT. Protein product: CASSYHPRGITDTQYF.

V usage is TRBV6-6 and J usage is TRBJ2-7, with TRBD2 as a possible D gene (7 bases). There are 16 residues in the CDR3. Between the trimmed V and J ends, which lost 4 bases and 3 bases, there was a span of 19 bases. From germline, CDR1 is MNHNY and CDR2 SVGAGI (reference sequence). The CDR3 sequence is CASSLTIAGRGYEQYF. In DNA form, the CDR3 reads TGTGCCAGCAGTTTGACAATAGCGGGCAGGGGCTACGAGCAGTACTTC.

This chain links TRBV7-9 with TRBJ2-5, with D uncertain. The germline V gene encodes CDR1 SEHNR and CDR2 FQNEAQ (reference sequence). This CDR3 has 11 residues. Trimming cost V 10 bases and J 7 bases, with 13 bases left between them. The chain's CDR3 is CANSQMGTQYF. CDR3 bases: TGTGCCAACTCACAGATGGGGACCCAGTACTTC.

This chain joins TRBV25-1 and TRBJ1-2, with 9 nucleotides matching TRBD1. V was clipped by 7 bases and J by 6 bases; unmatched bases: 3. Germline V gene sequence: CDR1 MGHDK, CDR2 SYGVNS. This CDR3 has 12 residues. The CDR3 sequence: CASKGTGNGYTF. The CDR3 nucleotides are TGTGCCAGCAAAGGGACAGGGAATGGCTACACCTTC.

This sequence joins TRBV5-1 and TRBJ2-5, with TRBD2 identical over 13 bases. Per germline, CDR1 SGHRS and CDR2 YFSETQ. V lost 0 bases, J lost 5 bases, and 4 bases stayed unmatched. This CDR3 comprises 16 residues. DNA for the CDR3: TGCGCCAGCAGCTTGGGACTAGCGGGGGGAACGGAGACCCAGTACTTC. Protein: CASSLGLAGGTETQYF.

This rearrangement joins TRBV2 to TRBJ1-6, with D perhaps TRBD1 (5 bases). Per the germline V gene, CDR1 is SNHLY and CDR2 is FYNNEI. CDR3 length: 14 residues. V dropped 4 bases and J dropped 8 bases, with 12 bases sitting between them. The DNA for the CDR3 is TGTGCCAGCAGTGTCTCGGGGGTGGATTCACCCCTCCACTTT. Its translation is CASSVSGVDSPLHF.

This sequence joins TRBV6-1 and TRBJ1-6; TRBD1 is a possible D gene (6 bases). Germline values: CDR1 MNHNS, CDR2 SASEGT. The CDR3 covers 14 residues. V lost 0 bases, J lost 10 bases, and 10 bases lay in between. The CDR3 protein is CASSEARGLSPLHF. CDR3 nucleotides: TGTGCCAGCAGTGAAGCGAGGGGGTTATCACCCCTCCACTTT.

The rearrangement links TRBV5-8 to TRBJ1-1; tentatively, D is TRBD1 (5 bases). The CDR3 is made up of 15 amino acids. The V gene lost 4 bases and the J gene lost 4 bases, with 17 bases spanning the gap. Germline loops: CDR1 SGHTS, CDR2 YDEGEE. For the CDR3, the DNA is TGTGCCAGCAGCCGGATGACATATAGGGGCACTGAAGCTTTCTTT. The encoded protein is CASSRMTYRGTEAFF.

CDR3 bases: TGTGCCAGCAGCCTCGGTAATACGGGACAGGGGGCGGCGGATACGCAGTATTTT. Protein sequence: CASSLGNTGQGAADTQYF. This chain links TRBV7-9 with TRBJ2-3; TRBD1 agrees at 12 bases. From germline, CDR1 is SEHNR and CDR2 FQNEAQ (reference sequence). V trimming: 5 bases; J trimming: 6 bases; junction bases outside the gene matches: 15. The CDR3 is made up of 18 amino acids.

This CDR3 is CASSLWTSATYNEQFF. The CDR3 region has the DNA TGCGCCAGCAGCTTGTGGACTAGCGCCACCTACAATGAGCAGTTCTTC. The chain is built from TRBV5-1 and TRBJ2-1; 9 bases fit TRBD2. The CDR3 consists of 16 residues. Germline values: CDR1 SGHRS, CDR2 YFSETQ. The trim removed 1 base at V and 2 bases at J, leaving 4 bases unmatched.